This T cell receptor (beta chain) came from a study of cytomegalovirus exposure and HLA in healthy donors. Findings and limits, study-wide: In a later analysis, across HLA loci, associated TCR counts were highest for DRB1, lowest for HLA-C. In a later analysis, TCR beta V- and J-gene trimming was associated with a missense DCLRE1C variant.

Trimming at V came to 5 bases and at J to 2 bases, leaving 5 bases not matched to a gene. The CDR3 runs 14 residues. Germline lookup yields CDR1 MNHEY and CDR2 SMNVEV (reference sequence). Primers for the PCR totalled 60 Vbeta and 13 Jbeta. The assay was immunoSEQ multiplex PCR, and TCRdb's table has in-frame clones only and misses some. The sample comprises roughly 110,000 clones, about 79% of which are singletons, and nearly 2.5% rests with the top ten. With regard to this clone: What it recognizes is unknown.

The chain combines TRBV27 with TRBJ1-2; 7 positions match TRBD1. Sequencing was performed on PBMCs. The origin of this receptor is a woman under 30 in good health and CMV-seronegative. This CDR3 reads CASSRQGGNYGYTF. The CDR3 coding sequence is TGTGCCAGCAGTCGACAGGGAGGAAACTATGGCTACACCTTC.